These 6 T cell receptor beta chains were all obtained from the same sample, sequenced in a study of early stage breast cancer tumors (dated by TCRdb to the late 2010s). The method behind the library was the immunoSEQ multiplex PCR assay. Held by TCRdb, this immuneACCESS table contains in-frame sequences only and omits some clones. Under half of the omission traces to an unresolved V gene where checked; the cause of the rest is unknown. The sample table holds tens of thousands of clones, of which approximately 80% were seen once. Approximately 11% of the sample is in the top ten clones. Material: blood. The receptors come from a person in their sixties or seventies with breast cancer.

The count of this clone is one. The chain combines TRBV6-5 with TRBJ1-2, with 9 bases matching TRBD1. Germline assignment: CDR1 MNHEY and CDR2 SVGAGI. The V and J ends lost 6 bases and 8 bases, in that order; junction bases with no gene match: 7. The CDR3 extends over 13 amino acids. Here the CDR3 DNA reads TGTGCCAGCAGACCTAACAGGGGGCGAGGCTACACCTTC. It is translated as CASRPNRGRGYTF.

This rearrangement joins TRBV29-1 to TRBJ2-1, with D possibly TRBD2 on 6 matching bases. The germline V gene encodes CDR1 SQVTM and CDR2 ANQGSEA. CDR3 length: 16 residues. Deletions cut 0 bases from V and 6 bases from J, with 18 bases between. CDR3 DNA: TGCAGCGTTGAAGATCTTGGCGGGGTCGTTGCCAATGAGCAGTTCTTC. This gives the protein CSVEDLGGVVANEQFF.

This chain links TRBV5-1 with TRBJ2-3, with 10 bases that match TRBD1. The CDR3 runs to 15 residues. Germline CDR1 SGHRS, CDR2 YFSETQ. After removal of 5 bases from V and 1 base from J, the junction contained 4 bases not matched to a gene. In nucleotides, the CDR3 is TGCGCCAGCAGGAGACAGGGGGCGGGCACAGATACGCAGTATTTT. Its translation is CASRRQGAGTDTQYF.

This clone was observed a single time. The chain joins TRBV5-1 to TRBJ2-7, with no clear D. CDR1 is SGHRS, CDR2 YFSETQ, per germline. V gave up 4 bases and J gave up 2 bases, with 10 bases separating them. The CDR3 runs to 13 residues. CDR3 DNA: TGCGCCAGCAGCACGACTGGTACCTACGAGCAGTACTTC. As protein: CASSTTGTYEQYF.

This chain connects TRBV29-1 to TRBJ1-2; 12 nucleotides align to TRBD1. The V and J ends lost 2 bases and 3 bases, in that order; junction bases with no gene match: 4. Per the germline V gene, CDR1 is SQVTM and CDR2 is ANQGSEA. The CDR3 sequence is 15 residues long. The CDR3 region has the DNA TGCAGCGTTGAAATGGGACAGGGGGCTTACTATGGCTACACCTTC. Translated, it gives CSVEMGQGAYYGYTF.

The genes are TRBV29-1 and TRBJ2-1; TRBD1 matches 10 bases. Germline CDR1 reads SQVTM; CDR2 reads ANQGSEA. Unmatched junction bases numbered 6, after V lost 7 bases and J lost 15 bases. CDR3 size: 10 residues. The CDR3 DNA is TGCAGCGCATTGGGGACAGGGGCGTTCTTC. Protein sequence: CSALGTGAFF.